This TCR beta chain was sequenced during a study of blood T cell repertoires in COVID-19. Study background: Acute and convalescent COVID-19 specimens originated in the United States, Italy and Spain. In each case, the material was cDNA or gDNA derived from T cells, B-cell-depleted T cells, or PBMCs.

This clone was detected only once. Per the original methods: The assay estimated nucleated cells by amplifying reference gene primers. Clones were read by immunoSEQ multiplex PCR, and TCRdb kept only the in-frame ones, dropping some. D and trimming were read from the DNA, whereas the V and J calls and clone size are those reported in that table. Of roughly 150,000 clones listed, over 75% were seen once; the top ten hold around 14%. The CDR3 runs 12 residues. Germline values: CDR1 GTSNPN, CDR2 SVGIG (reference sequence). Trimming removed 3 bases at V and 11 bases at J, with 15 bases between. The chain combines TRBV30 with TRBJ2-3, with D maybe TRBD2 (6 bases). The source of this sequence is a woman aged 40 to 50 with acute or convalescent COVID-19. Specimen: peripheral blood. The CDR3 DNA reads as TGTGCCTGGAGCTCAGACGGGACTCTGCAGTATTTT. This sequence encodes CAWSSDGTLQYF.